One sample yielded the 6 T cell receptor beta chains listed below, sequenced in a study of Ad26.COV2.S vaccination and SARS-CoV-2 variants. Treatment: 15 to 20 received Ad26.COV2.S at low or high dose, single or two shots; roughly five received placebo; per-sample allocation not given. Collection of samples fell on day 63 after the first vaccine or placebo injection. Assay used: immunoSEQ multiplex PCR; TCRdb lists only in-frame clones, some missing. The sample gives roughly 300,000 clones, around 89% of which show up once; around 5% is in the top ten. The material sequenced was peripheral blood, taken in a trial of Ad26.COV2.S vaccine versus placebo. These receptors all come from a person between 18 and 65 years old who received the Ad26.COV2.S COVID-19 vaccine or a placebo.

The CDR3 reads CASSHSTGNTEAFF. In nucleotides, the CDR3 is TGTGCCAGCAGCCATTCGACAGGGAACACTGAAGCTTTCTTT. This chain connects TRBV3-1 (or the pseudogene TRBV3-2) to TRBJ1-1; tentatively, D is TRBD1 (6 bases). Trimming pared 3 bases from V and 1 base from J, leaving 9 bases between. The CDR3 covers 14 residues. CDR1 LGHDT and CDR2 YNNKEL come from the germline V gene (reference sequence).

CDR3 bases: TGTGCCAGTAGTATAGGTGGTAGCTTCGGAGATACGCAGTATTTT. This translates into CASSIGGSFGDTQYF. V is TRBV19 and J is TRBJ2-3; D unresolved. V was clipped by 1 base and J by 5 bases, with 13 bases between them. Germline loops: CDR1 LNHDA, CDR2 SQIVND (reference sequence). The CDR3 loop spans 15 amino acids.

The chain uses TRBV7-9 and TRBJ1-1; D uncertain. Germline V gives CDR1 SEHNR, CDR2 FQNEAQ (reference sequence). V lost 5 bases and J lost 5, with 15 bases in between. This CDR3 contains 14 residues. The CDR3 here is CASSPGRAQTEAFF. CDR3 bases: TGTGCCAGCAGCCCCGGACGGGCCCAGACTGAAGCTTTCTTT.

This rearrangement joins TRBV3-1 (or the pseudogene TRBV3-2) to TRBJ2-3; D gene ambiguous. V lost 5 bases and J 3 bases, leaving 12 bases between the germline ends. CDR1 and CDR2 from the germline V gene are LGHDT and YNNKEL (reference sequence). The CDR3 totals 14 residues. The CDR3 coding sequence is TGTGCCAGCAGCTCGGAAGCCGGAACAGATACGCAGTATTTT. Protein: CASSSEAGTDTQYF.

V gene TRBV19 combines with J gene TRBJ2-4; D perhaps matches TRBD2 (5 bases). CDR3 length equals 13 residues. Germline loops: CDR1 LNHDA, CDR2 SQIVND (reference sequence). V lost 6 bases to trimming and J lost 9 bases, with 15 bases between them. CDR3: CASSMEEGGIQYF. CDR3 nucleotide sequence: TGTGCCAGTAGCATGGAAGAGGGCGGCATTCAGTACTTC.

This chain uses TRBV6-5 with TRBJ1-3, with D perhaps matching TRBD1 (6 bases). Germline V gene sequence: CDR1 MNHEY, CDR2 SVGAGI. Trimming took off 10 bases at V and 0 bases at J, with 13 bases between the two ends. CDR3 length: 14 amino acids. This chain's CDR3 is CATVRDNSGNTIYF. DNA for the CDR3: TGTGCCACAGTCCGGGACAACTCTGGAAACACCATATATTTT.